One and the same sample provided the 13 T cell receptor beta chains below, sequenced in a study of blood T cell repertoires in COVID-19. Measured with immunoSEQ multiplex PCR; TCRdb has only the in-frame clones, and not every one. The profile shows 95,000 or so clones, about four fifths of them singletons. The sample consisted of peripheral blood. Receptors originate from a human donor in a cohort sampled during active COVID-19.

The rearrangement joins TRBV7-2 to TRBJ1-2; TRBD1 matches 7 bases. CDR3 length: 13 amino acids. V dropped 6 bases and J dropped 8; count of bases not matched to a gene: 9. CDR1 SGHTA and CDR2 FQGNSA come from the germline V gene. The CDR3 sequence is CASRERGQEGYTF. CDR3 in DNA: TGTGCCAGCAGGGAAAGGGGGCAGGAGGGCTACACCTTC.

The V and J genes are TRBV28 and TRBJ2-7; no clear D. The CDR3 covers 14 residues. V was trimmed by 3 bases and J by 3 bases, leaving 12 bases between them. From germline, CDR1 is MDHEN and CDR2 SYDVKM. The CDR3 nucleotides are TGTGCCAGCAGTTTGACTCTCCCCCACTACGAGCAGTACTTC. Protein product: CASSLTLPHYEQYF.

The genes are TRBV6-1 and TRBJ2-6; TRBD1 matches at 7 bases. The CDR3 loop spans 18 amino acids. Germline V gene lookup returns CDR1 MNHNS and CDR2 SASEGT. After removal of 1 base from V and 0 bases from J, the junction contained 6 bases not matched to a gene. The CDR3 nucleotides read TGTGCCAGCAGTGAAGGACAGGGCCGTTCCTCTGGGGCCAACGTCCTGACTTTC. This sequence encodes CASSEGQGRSSGANVLTF.

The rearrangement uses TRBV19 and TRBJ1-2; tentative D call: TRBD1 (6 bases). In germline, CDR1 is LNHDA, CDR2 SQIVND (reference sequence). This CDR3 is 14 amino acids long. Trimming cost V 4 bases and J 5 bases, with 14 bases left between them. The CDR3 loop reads CASSRYRDGYGYTF. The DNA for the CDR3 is TGTGCCAGTAGTAGGTACAGGGATGGGTATGGCTACACCTTC.

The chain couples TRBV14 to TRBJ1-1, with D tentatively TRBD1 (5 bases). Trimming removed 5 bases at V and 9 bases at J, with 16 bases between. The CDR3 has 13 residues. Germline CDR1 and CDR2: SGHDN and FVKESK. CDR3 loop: CASSSQGMTQAFF. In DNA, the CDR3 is TGTGCCAGCAGCAGCCAGGGCATGACTCAAGCTTTCTTT.

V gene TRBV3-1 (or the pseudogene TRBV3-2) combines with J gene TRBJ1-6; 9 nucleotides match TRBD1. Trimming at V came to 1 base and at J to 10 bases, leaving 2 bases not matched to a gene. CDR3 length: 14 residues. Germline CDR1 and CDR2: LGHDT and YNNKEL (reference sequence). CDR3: CASSQGTGDSPLHF. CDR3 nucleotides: TGTGCCAGCAGCCAAGGGACAGGGGACTCACCCCTCCACTTT.

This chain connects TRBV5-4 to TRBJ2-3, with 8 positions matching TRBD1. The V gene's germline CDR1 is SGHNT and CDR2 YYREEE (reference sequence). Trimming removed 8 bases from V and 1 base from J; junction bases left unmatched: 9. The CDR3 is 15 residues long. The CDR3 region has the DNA TGTGCCAGTCTATACTTGGACAGGGGCACAGATACGCAGTATTTT. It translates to CASLYLDRGTDTQYF.

CDR3 nucleotides: TGTGCCAGTAGTTCGGAGGACGGACAGGGGGCTCGTCAGCCCCAGCATTTT. Residues: CASSSEDGQGARQPQHF. The V gene is TRBV19, the J gene TRBJ1-5, with 11 positions matching TRBD1. This CDR3 is built from 17 residues. Germline values: CDR1 LNHDA, CDR2 SQIVND (reference sequence). The V gene end was trimmed by 5 bases and the J gene end by 6 bases; junction bases not matched to a gene: 12.

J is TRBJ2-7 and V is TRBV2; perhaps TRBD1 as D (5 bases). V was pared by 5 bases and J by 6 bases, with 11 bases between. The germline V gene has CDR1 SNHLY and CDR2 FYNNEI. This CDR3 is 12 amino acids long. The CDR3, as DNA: TGTGCCAGCAGTTTGCAGGGAAGCGAGCAGTACTTC. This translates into CASSLQGSEQYF.

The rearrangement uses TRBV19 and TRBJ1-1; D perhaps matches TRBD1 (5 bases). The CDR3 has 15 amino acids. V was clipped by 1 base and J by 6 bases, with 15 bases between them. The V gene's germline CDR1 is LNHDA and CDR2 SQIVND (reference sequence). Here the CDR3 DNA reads TGTGCCAGTAGTATAGCGACAGAGGTCGGCGCTGAAGCTTTCTTT. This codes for CASSIATEVGAEAFF.

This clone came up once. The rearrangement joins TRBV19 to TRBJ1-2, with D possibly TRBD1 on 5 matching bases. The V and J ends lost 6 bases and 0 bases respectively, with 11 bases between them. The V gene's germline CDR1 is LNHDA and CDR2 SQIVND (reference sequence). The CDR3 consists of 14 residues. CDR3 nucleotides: TGTGCCAGTAGCCCGGGACTTGCTAACTATGGCTACACCTTC. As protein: CASSPGLANYGYTF.

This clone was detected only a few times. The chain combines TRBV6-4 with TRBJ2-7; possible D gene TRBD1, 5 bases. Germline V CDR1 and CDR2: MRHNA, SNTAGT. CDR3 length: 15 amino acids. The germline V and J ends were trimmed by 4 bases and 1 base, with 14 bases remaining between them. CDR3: CASSVLQGSSYEQYF. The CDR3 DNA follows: TGTGCCAGCAGTGTCCTCCAGGGTTCTTCCTACGAGCAGTACTTC.

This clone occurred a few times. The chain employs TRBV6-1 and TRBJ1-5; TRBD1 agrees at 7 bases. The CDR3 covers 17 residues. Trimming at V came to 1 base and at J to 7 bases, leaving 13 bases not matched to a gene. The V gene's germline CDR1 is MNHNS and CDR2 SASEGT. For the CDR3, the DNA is TGTGCCAGCAGTGAAGACAGGACAGGACGGGCTCGGCAGCCCCAGCATTTT. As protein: CASSEDRTGRARQPQHF.